The source of this T cell receptor beta chain is a study of human T cells and chemical hapten exposure. About the research overall: Patches with 0.01% DPC went on the upper back, and the tests were read at 6 days. Alopecia areata, totalis and universalis patients, mostly female, were included.

V lost 3 bases to trimming and J lost 7 bases; unmatched junction nucleotides: 2. The CDR3 extends over 15 amino acids. Indicated time point: patch test 2, 6 weeks after DPC sensitization. As for treatment: therapeutic diphenylcyclopropenone sensitization with weekly scalp DPC. The study drew its donors from alopecia patients who were 18 to 70 years old and suitable for DPC. The library labeled individual cDNA molecules by adding unique molecular identifiers to them. In TCRdb, the RACE reads were re-called with MiXCR into one record per CDR3 protein. Altogether approximately 84,000 distinct CDR3 sequences are present, approximately 10% being singletons, with the ten largest covering 1.6%.

This clonotype was sampled from a man younger than 35 with alopecia areata. Some clones in this sample may be carry-over from other donors' samples. This sequence joins TRBV12-3 or TRBV12-4 and TRBJ2-2, with 13 bases identical to TRBD2. The sequenced sample was whole blood, obtained in connection with sensitization to the hapten diphenylcyclopropenone (DPC). The CDR3 sequence: CASSFWTSGGGELFF. CDR3 nucleotide sequence: TGTGCCAGCAGTTTCTGGACTAGCGGGGGCGGGGAGCTGTTTTTT.